Listed below are T cell receptor beta chains from one sample, sequenced in a study of T cells in Graves' hyperthyroidism and ophthalmopathy. TCRdb passed the multiplex PCR reads through MiXCR, listing each CDR3 protein once. The sample contains about 840,000 distinct CDR3 sequences, around 39% of which appear only once. The source material was blood. These receptors came from a man between 18 and 35 years old with Graves' hyperthyroidism. CDR3s include the opening cysteine and the closing phenylalanine or tryptophan. The order of the fields is clone size, J gene, V gene, D gene, CDR3 DNA, CDR3 protein. D genes are given only for firm matches. Only some rows state a clone size, as once, few, many or a class for expanded clones.

>NA|TRBJ1-1|TRBV9|NA
TGTGCCGGCAACTTCGGGGAGGGGACTGAAGCTTTCTTT
CAGNFGEGTEAFF
>NA|TRBJ2-5|TRBV20-1|NA
TGCAGTGCTGGGGACTACCAAGAGACCCAGTACTTC
CSAGDYQETQYF
>few|TRBJ2-7|TRBV9|NA
TGTGCCAGCAGCGGGACCGGGTGGGACGAGCAGTACTTC
CASSGTGWDEQYF
>NA|TRBJ2-7|TRBV30|NA
TGTGCCTGGAACAGGGATACCTACGAGCAGTACTTC
CAWNRDTYEQYF
>many|TRBJ2-6|TRBV10-3|NA
TGTGCCATAGGCTCGGGGAGCTCTGGGGCCAACGTCCTGACTTTC
CAIGSGSSGANVLTF
>NA|TRBJ2-5|TRBV14|TRBD2
TGTGCCAGCAGCTCTTCTAGCGGGAGGGCGGTTGAGACCCAGTACTTC
CASSSSSGRAVETQYF
>few|TRBJ1-4|TRBV20-1|NA
TGCAGTGCTAGAACTATCCGGGGCCCATCGTCGGTGGAAAAACTGTTTTTT
CSARTIRGPSSVEKLFF
>few|TRBJ2-7|TRBV25-1|TRBD1
TGTGCCAGCAGTTCTTCCGGGACAGGCGGTGGCGAGCAGTACTTC
CASSSSGTGGGEQYF
>NA|TRBJ2-5|TRBV4-2|NA
TGTGCCAGCAGCCAGGGTGACGGATGGGGAGAGACCCAGTACTTC
CASSQGDGWGETQYF
>NA|TRBJ2-1|TRBV7-9|NA
TGTGCCAGCAGCCCCCGCTCGGGTGAGCAGTTCTTC
CASSPRSGEQFF
>many|TRBJ1-2|TRBV11-2|NA
TGTGCCAGCACCCCGGGAGGCGAGCGTCGCTACACCTTC
CASTPGGERRYTF
>NA|TRBJ2-7|TRBV29-1|TRBD1
TGCAGCGTTGAACTAGGGACAGGGACTTCCTACGAGCAGTACTTC
CSVELGTGTSYEQYF
>many|TRBJ1-1|TRBV20-1|NA
TGCAGTGCCTCAGACACTTTCACTGAAGCTTTCTTT
CSASDTFTEAFF
>many|TRBJ2-7|TRBV14|TRBD2
TGTGCCAGCAGCCAAGGGCGGGAGAGGGAGCAGTACTTC
CASSQGREREQYF
>few|TRBJ2-7|TRBV29-1|NA
TGCAGCGTGGGAACAACGGGACACACGAAACTATACGAGCAGTACTTC
CSVGTTGHTKLYEQYF
>NA|TRBJ1-5|TRBV9|NA
TGTGCCAGCAGTCCAGACCCCTATAGCAATCAGCCCCAGCATTTT
CASSPDPYSNQPQHF
>few|TRBJ1-3|TRBV7-9|NA
TGTGCCAGCAGCCGCGGGACACGGGGTGGAGAAAACACCATATATTTT
CASSRGTRGGENTIYF
>NA|TRBJ1-5|TRBV28|NA
TGTGCCAGCAACCATTTGCAGGCCGTGGGGCCCCAGCATTTT
CASNHLQAVGPQHF
>many|TRBJ1-5|TRBV10-2|NA
TGCGCCAGCAGTGAGATGGGTAATCAGCCCCAGCATTTT
CASSEMGNQPQHF
>few|TRBJ2-5|TRBV12-3/TRBV12-4|TRBD2
TGTGCCAGCAGTATGGCACAGGCGGGGGCCCAGTACTTC
CASSMAQAGAQYF
>few|TRBJ2-7|TRBV7-3|NA
TGTGCCAGCAGCTTGGGTACCGGGCAGTACTTC
CASSLGTGQYF
>once|TRBJ2-5|TRBV29-1|NA
TGCAGCGTTGAGGCGGGACATACAGAGACCCAGTACTTC
CSVEAGHTETQYF
>NA|TRBJ1-2|TRBV6-5|NA
TGTGCCAGCAGTTTCTACGGGGGCTATGGCTACACCTTC
CASSFYGGYGYTF
>NA|TRBJ2-7|TRBV2|TRBD2
TGTGCCAGCAGTCCTATAGCGGGAGACCACGAGCAGTACTTC
CASSPIAGDHEQYF
>NA|TRBJ1-5|TRBV6-1|TRBD1
TGTGCCAGCAGTCTATCCGGACAGGGGGATAGTCAGCCCCAGCATTTT
CASSLSGQGDSQPQHF
>few|TRBJ2-5|TRBV12-3/TRBV12-4|TRBD2
TGTGCCAGCCCTCGGGGGGGGAAGACCCAGTACTTC
CASPRGGKTQYF
>many|TRBJ2-7|TRBV10-3|NA
TGTGCCATCAGTGAGTCAAAGGGCTTCTACGAGCAGTACTTC
CAISESKGFYEQYF
>many|TRBJ1-2|TRBV9|NA
TGTGCCAGCAGCGTAGGGCGTCAGGGGCCGGGTGGCTACACCTTC
CASSVGRQGPGGYTF